This T cell receptor (beta chain) was profiled in a study of a mutant IDH1 vaccine in newly diagnosed glioma. Study details: Either 4-6 weeks after radiotherapy alone or alongside temozolomide, vaccination was begun.

The method was immunoSEQ multiplex PCR; TCRdb's version includes in-frame clones alone and lacks a portion of them. The table lists roughly 25,000 clones, roughly 80% of them singletons, with 3.5% to 4% in the top ten. On this clone: Antigen: not known.

Time point meaning: week 47, end of study. Each dose delivered 300 ug of mutant IDH1 20-mer peptide subcutaneously with imiquimod. There were eight vaccinations for patients, given in weeks 1, 3, 5, 7, 11, 15, 19 and 23. V was clipped by 2 bases and J by 5 bases, with 9 bases between them. CDR1 and CDR2 from the germline V gene are MDHEN and SYDVKM. The CDR3 consists of 13 residues. The source was PBMCs, collected from a glioma patient whose treatment included an IDH1 peptide vaccine. This receptor was identified in a man aged 35 to 55 with glioma. Some clones in this sample may be carry-over from other donors' samples. The chain has TRBV28 and TRBJ1-2; tentative D call: TRBD1 (5 bases). CDR3 sequence reads: CASSLGAQYGYTF. The CDR3 DNA sequence: TGTGCCAGCAGTTTAGGGGCCCAATATGGCTACACCTTC.